The rows below give T cell receptor beta chains drawn from one sample of a study of cytomegalovirus exposure and HLA in healthy donors. Measured with immunoSEQ multiplex PCR; TCRdb has only the in-frame clones, and not every one. The table includes around 110,000 clones, around three quarters detected once. The source material was PBMCs. These receptor sequences come from a man aged 25-40 years in good health and CMV-seropositive. Each CDR3 is given with its conserved first and last residue. A D gene is named only where the DNA matches it firmly. Not all rows give a size; the values are once, few, many and, for expanded clones, a class.

TRBJ2-1 | - | TRBV4-3 | few | CASSQVAETSYNEQFF | TGCGCCAGCAGCCAGGTAGCGGAGACCTCCTACAATGAGCAGTTCTTC
TRBJ2-5 | - | TRBV18 | - | CASSPGLVQETQYF | TGTGCCAGCTCACCAGGGCTGGTACAAGAGACCCAGTACTTC
TRBJ1-5 | - | TRBV7-2 | - | CASSSWGEGNQPQHF | TGTGCCAGCAGCTCTTGGGGGGAGGGCAATCAGCCCCAGCATTTT
TRBJ1-3 | - | TRBV28 | few | CASSVTTGAGNTIYF | TGTGCCAGCAGTGTTACGACAGGCGCTGGAAACACCATATATTTT
TRBJ1-6 | TRBD1 | TRBV2 | - | CARQGARNSPLHF | TGTGCCAGACAGGGGGCGAGAAATTCACCCCTCCACTTT
TRBJ1-4 | TRBD1 | TRBV11-3 | - | CASSPSWGQGRELFF | TGTGCCAGCAGCCCCAGCTGGGGACAGGGAAGAGAACTGTTTTTT
TRBJ2-2 | - | TRBV7-2 | once | CASRRSSGSTGELFF | TGTGCCAGCAGACGAAGTAGCGGCAGTACCGGGGAGCTGTTTTTT
TRBJ2-1 | TRBD2 | TRBV9 | - | CASSVAGLAGVEEQFF | TGTGCCAGCAGCGTAGCTGGGCTAGCGGGAGTGGAGGAGCAGTTCTTC
TRBJ2-3 | - | TRBV13 | - | CASSSYKAGTDTQYF | TGTGCCAGCAGCTCGTATAAAGCGGGCACAGATACGCAGTATTTT
TRBJ2-2 | - | TRBV5-6 | - | CASSLYRDSTGELFF | TGTGCCAGCAGCTTGTACAGGGATTCCACCGGGGAGCTGTTTTTT
TRBJ2-4 | - | TRBV27 | - | CASSLQGGKNSQYF | TGTGCCAGCAGTTTACAGGGTGGAAAAAACAGTCAGTACTTC
TRBJ1-1 | - | TRBV28 | - | CASSLLSRDNTEAFF | TGTGCCAGCAGTTTATTGTCCAGGGATAACACTGAAGCTTTCTTT
TRBJ1-4 | - | TRBV7-9 | - | CASRTVTTNEKLFF | TGTGCCAGCAGGACAGTAACAACTAATGAAAAACTGTTTTTT
TRBJ1-1 | - | TRBV5-1 | once | CASSLDRATVEAFF | TGCGCCAGCAGCTTGGACAGGGCAACGGTTGAAGCTTTCTTT
TRBJ1-2 | - | TRBV4-3 | - | CASSQEIDRTLGGYTF | TGCGCCAGCAGCCAAGAGATAGACAGAACGTTGGGTGGCTACACCTTC
TRBJ2-5 | TRBD2 | TRBV7-8 | - | CASSLLGLAGIGTQYF | TGTGCCAGCAGCCTCCTGGGACTAGCGGGAATAGGGACCCAGTACTTC
TRBJ2-7 | TRBD1 | TRBV9 | - | CASSGTGASEQYF | TGTGCCAGCAGCGGGACAGGGGCATCCGAGCAGTACTTC
TRBJ1-3 | - | TRBV28 | few | CASSFSGSGNTIYF | TGTGCCAGCAGTTTCTCGGGCTCTGGAAACACCATATATTTT